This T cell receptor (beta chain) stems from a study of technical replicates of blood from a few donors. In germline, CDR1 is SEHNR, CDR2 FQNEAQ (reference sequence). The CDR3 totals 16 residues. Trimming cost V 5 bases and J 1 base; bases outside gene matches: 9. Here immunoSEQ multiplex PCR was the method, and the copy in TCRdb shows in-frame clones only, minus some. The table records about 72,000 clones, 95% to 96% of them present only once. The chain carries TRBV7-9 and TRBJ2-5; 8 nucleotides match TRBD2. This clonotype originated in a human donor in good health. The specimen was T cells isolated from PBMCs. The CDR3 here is CASSSRPSGFQETQYF. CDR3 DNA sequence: TGTGCCAGCAGCAGTCGTCCTAGCGGGTTCCAAGAGACCCAGTACTTC.